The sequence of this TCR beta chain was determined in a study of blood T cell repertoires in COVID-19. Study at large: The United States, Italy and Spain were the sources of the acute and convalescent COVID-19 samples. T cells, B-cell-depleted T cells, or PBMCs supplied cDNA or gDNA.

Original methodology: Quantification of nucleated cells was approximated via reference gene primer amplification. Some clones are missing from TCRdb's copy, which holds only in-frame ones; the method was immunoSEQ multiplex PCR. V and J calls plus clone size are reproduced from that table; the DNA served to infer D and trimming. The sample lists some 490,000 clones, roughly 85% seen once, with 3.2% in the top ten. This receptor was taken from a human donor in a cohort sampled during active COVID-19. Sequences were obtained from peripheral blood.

CDR3 nucleotide sequence: TGTGCCAGTAGTGGACAGGCCGGATTGAGGACCGGGGAGCTGTTTTTT. Protein: CASSGQAGLRTGELFF. V gene TRBV19 combines with J gene TRBJ2-2, with 7 bases identical to TRBD1. Per germline, CDR1 LNHDA and CDR2 SQIVND (reference sequence). This CDR3 comprises 16 residues. With 5 bases clipped from V and 5 bases from J, the junction kept 11 bases outside the gene matches.